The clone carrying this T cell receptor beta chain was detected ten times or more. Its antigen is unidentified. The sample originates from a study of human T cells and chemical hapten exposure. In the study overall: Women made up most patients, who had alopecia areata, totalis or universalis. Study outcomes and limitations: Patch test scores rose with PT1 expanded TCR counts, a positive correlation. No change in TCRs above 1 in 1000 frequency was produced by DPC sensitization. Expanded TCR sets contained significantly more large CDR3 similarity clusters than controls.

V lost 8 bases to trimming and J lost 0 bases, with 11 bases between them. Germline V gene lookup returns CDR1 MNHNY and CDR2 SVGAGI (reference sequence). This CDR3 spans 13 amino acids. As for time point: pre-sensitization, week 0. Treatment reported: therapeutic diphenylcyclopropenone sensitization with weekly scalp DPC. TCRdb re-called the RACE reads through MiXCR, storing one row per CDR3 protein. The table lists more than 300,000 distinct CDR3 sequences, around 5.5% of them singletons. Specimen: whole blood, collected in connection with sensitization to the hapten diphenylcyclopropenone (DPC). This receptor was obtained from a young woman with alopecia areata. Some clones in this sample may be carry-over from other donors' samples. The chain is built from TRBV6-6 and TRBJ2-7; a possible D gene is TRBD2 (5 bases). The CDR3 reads CASLREPSYEQYF. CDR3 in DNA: TGTGCCAGCCTGAGGGAACCCTCCTACGAGCAGTACTTC.